This T cell receptor (beta chain) came from a study of OX40 agonist ivuxolimab in advanced cancers. Study-wide background: Antecedent anti-PD-1, anti-PD-L1 or anti-CTLA-4 therapy was permissible, with roughly 36% having received some.

Clones were read by immunoSEQ multiplex PCR, and TCRdb kept only the in-frame ones, dropping some. The sample contains almost 15,000 clones, nearly 80% of which appear only once. Study observations and caveats: Average numbers of expanded clones were greater in CD8+ T cells than in CD4+.

Worth noting for this clone: Antigen unknown.

Blood was sampled at baseline, cycle 4 day 1, and cycle 7 day 1. V lost 2 bases, J lost 4 bases, and 9 bases lay in between. CDR3 length: 14 residues. The germline V gene has CDR1 SGHTA and CDR2 FQGNSA. This receptor was obtained from an adult with an advanced solid tumor such as melanoma, head and neck, liver or kidney cancer. This rearrangement joins TRBV7-2 to TRBJ1-3; the D is unclear. This sample comprised CD4+ or CD8+ T cells sorted from blood, obtained in a trial of the OX40 agonist ivuxolimab. The CDR3 bases are TGTGCCAGCAGCTTACGCGAAACGGGAAACACCATATATTTT. Its translation is CASSLRETGNTIYF.